A single sample is the source of the 19 T cell receptor beta chains below, sequenced in a study of blood T cell repertoires in COVID-19. The table came from immunoSEQ multiplex PCR; TCRdb's copy has only in-frame clones and leaves some out. The repertoire holds about 250,000 clones, with about four fifths as singletons. Sequenced input: peripheral blood. The receptor source for this set is a man aged 80 or over with acute or convalescent COVID-19.

J is TRBJ1-4 and V is TRBV5-1; D is undetermined. The ends were cut back, 4 bases at V and 5 bases at J, with 9 bases in the middle. The CDR3 is 13 amino acids. Germline lookup yields CDR1 SGHRS and CDR2 YFSETQ. The CDR3 here is CASSAEANEKLFF. The CDR3 DNA sequence: TGCGCCAGCAGCGCGGAGGCCAATGAAAAACTGTTTTTT. Complete variable domain (other parts from reference TRBV5-1 and TRBJ1-4): KAGVTQTPRYLIKTRGQQVTLSCSPISGHRSVSWYQQTPGQGLQFLFEYFSETQRNKGNFPGRFSGRQFSNSRSEMNVSTLELGDSALYLCASSAEANEKLFFGSGTQLSVL.

The chain recombines TRBV19 with TRBJ2-3; a possible D gene is TRBD2 (5 bases). Deletions cut 1 base from V and 0 bases from J, with 5 bases between. Germline V gene lookup returns CDR1 LNHDA and CDR2 SQIVND (reference sequence). This CDR3 has 14 residues. CDR3 in amino acids: CASSIGTSTDTQYF. In nucleotides, the CDR3 is TGTGCCAGTAGTATAGGGACTAGCACAGATACGCAGTATTTT.

The rearrangement joins TRBV4-1 to TRBJ1-6; D is undetermined. The CDR3 loop spans 17 amino acids. Trimming cost V 0 bases and J 7 bases, with 16 bases left between them. The germline CDR1 and CDR2 sequences are MGHRA and YSYEKL. The CDR3 here is CASSQERGPPGNSPLHF. For the CDR3, the DNA is TGCGCCAGCAGCCAAGAACGGGGTCCGCCCGGGAATTCACCCCTCCACTTT.

CDR3 sequence (DNA): TGTGCCAGCAGTGGTAGCAGACACAATGAGCAGTTCTTC. Translation gives CASSGSRHNEQFF. The gene calls are TRBV25-1 and TRBJ2-1; D gene uncertain. Germline V gene data show CDR1 as MGHDK and CDR2 as SYGVNS. V was pared by 4 bases and J by 5 bases, with 9 bases between. The CDR3 contains 13 residues.

The chain is built from TRBV27 and TRBJ1-4; D is perhaps TRBD1 (5 bases). Per germline, CDR1 MNHEY and CDR2 SMNVEV (reference sequence). This CDR3 has 16 residues. Deletions cut 3 bases from V and 8 bases from J, with 19 bases between. The CDR3 region has the DNA TGTGCCAGCAGTTTCCTCCCCGCCCATAGGGGCGAAAAACTGTTTTTT. It yields the protein CASSFLPAHRGEKLFF.

The genes are TRBV5-1 and TRBJ1-2, with no clear D. Looked up from germline, CDR1 is SGHRS and CDR2 is YFSETQ. The CDR3 is made up of 14 amino acids. Trimming took 4 bases from V and 4 from J, leaving 14 bases between them. CDR3: CASSISPDVYGYTF. CDR3 bases: TGCGCCAGCAGCATTAGCCCTGACGTCTATGGCTACACCTTC.

The rearrangement uses TRBV2 and TRBJ1-4, with TRBD1 as a possible D gene (5 bases). This CDR3 is built from 14 residues. The V end was cut by 5 bases, the J end by 5 bases, with 12 bases between. Germline-derived CDR1 and CDR2 are SNHLY and FYNNEI. DNA for the CDR3: TGTGCCAGCAGTCGCGGGGGGGTAAATGAAAAACTGTTTTTT. This encodes CASSRGGVNEKLFF.

V and J are TRBV7-2 and TRBJ2-1, with TRBD2 matching 10 bases. The germline CDR1 and CDR2 sequences are SGHTA and FQGNSA. This CDR3 has 15 residues. Germline trimming cut 2 bases from V and 6 bases from J; bases unmatched to any gene: 4. The CDR3 here is CASSLRTSGPNEQFF. In nucleotides, the CDR3 is TGTGCCAGCAGCTTAAGGACTAGCGGACCCAATGAGCAGTTCTTC.

The chain combines TRBV28 with TRBJ2-7; tentative D call: TRBD2 (6 bases). This CDR3 region has 11 residues. Germline CDR1 MDHEN, CDR2 SYDVKM. V was cut by 8 bases and J by 3 bases, with 8 bases left in between. CDR3 residues: CASAGNYEQYF. CDR3 in DNA: TGTGCCAGCGCGGGGAACTACGAGCAGTACTTC.

This clone was recorded only once. At the DNA level, this CDR3 is encoded by other sequences in the same sample as well. The V gene is TRBV5-1, the J gene TRBJ2-7; 7 bases match TRBD1. The CDR3 has 14 amino acids. Germline V CDR1 and CDR2: SGHRS, YFSETQ. Trimming took 0 bases from V and 3 from J; bases not matched to a gene: 3. This CDR3 is CASSLVGDSYEQYF. The CDR3 coding sequence is TGCGCCAGCAGCTTGGTTGGGGACAGCTACGAGCAGTACTTC.

The sample holds one count of this clone. The chain carries TRBV30 and TRBJ2-1; TRBD1 aligns across 12 bases. Trimming cost V 5 bases and J 5 bases; bases outside gene matches: 7. The CDR3 is 15 residues long. The germline V gene has CDR1 GTSNPN and CDR2 SVGIG (reference sequence). As DNA, the CDR3 is TGTGCCTGGGACCAGGGACAGGGGGCCCACAATGAGCAGTTCTTC. This gives the protein CAWDQGQGAHNEQFF.

This chain links TRBV5-1 with TRBJ1-1; the D is unclear. This CDR3 spans 14 amino acids. Trimming left V 3 bases short and J 1 base short, with 10 bases between. Germline values: CDR1 SGHRS, CDR2 YFSETQ. CDR3 in DNA: TGCGCCAGCAGCTACAACCAGGAGAACACTGAAGCTTTCTTT. It specifies CASSYNQENTEAFF.

The V gene is TRBV2, the J gene TRBJ1-5; perhaps TRBD1 as D (5 bases). Germline V gene lookup returns CDR1 SNHLY and CDR2 FYNNEI. CDR3 length: 15 residues. V gave up 6 bases and J gave up 6 bases, with 18 bases separating them. DNA for the CDR3: TGTGCCAGCAGGGGGGGACTAACACGAGGTCAGCCCCAGCATTTT. Encoded protein: CASRGGLTRGQPQHF. The whole variable domain, remainder taken from reference TRBV2 and TRBJ1-5, is EPEVTQTPSHQVTQMGQEVILRCVPISNHLYFYWYRQILGQKVEFLVSFYNNEISEKSEIFDDQFSVERPDGSNFTLKIRSTKLEDSAMYFCASRGGLTRGQPQHFGDGTRLSIL.

The J gene is TRBJ2-7, the V gene TRBV5-1; perhaps TRBD2 as D (6 bases). The CDR3 has 15 amino acids. V lost 0 bases to trimming and J lost 6 bases, with 16 bases between them. Germline-derived CDR1 and CDR2 are SGHRS and YFSETQ. In nucleotides, the CDR3 is TGCGCCAGCAGCTTGGCCGCGGGGCTCCTGGGCGAGCAGTACTTC. Protein product: CASSLAAGLLGEQYF.

V is TRBV7-8 and J is TRBJ1-2; possibly TRBD1 for D (5 bases). Per the germline V gene, CDR1 is SGHVS and CDR2 is FQNEAQ. CDR3 length: 13 residues. V was shortened by 1 base and J by 13 bases, with 16 bases between the two germline ends. The DNA for the CDR3 is TGTGCCAGCAGCTTAGAATATGGGGCTTTGGGCACCTTC. It codes for CASSLEYGALGTF.

The rearrangement links TRBV5-1 to TRBJ1-3; maybe TRBD1 (5 bases). Germline-derived CDR1 and CDR2 are SGHRS and YFSETQ. Trimming left V 2 bases short and J 3 bases short, with 15 bases between. The CDR3 sequence is 16 residues long. The CDR3 region has the DNA TGCGCCAGCAGCTTAACGGGGGTGAGATTTGGAAACACCATATATTTT. This encodes CASSLTGVRFGNTIYF.

CDR3 DNA sequence: TGTGCCAGCAGCTTGGGGGCACAGATAGATGGCTACACCTTC. Its translation: CASSLGAQIDGYTF. The rearrangement joins TRBV5-4 to TRBJ1-2; D is ambiguous. The V and J ends lost 0 bases and 6 bases respectively, with 12 bases between them. The CDR3 contains 14 residues. Germline V gene lookup returns CDR1 SGHNT and CDR2 YYREEE (reference sequence).

V is TRBV18 and J is TRBJ2-1, with 10 nucleotides matching TRBD2. This CDR3 is 17 amino acids long. In germline, CDR1 is KGHSH, CDR2 LQKENI. V lost 3 bases and J lost 5; bases outside the gene matches: 10. The CDR3: CASSPGAGGPPDNEQFF. The CDR3 DNA reads TGTGCCAGCTCACCTGGAGCGGGGGGGCCCCCGGACAATGAGCAGTTCTTC.

The V call is TRBV27, the J call TRBJ2-3; D unresolved. Germline V gives CDR1 MNHEY, CDR2 SMNVEV (reference sequence). The V end was cut by 5 bases, the J end by 3 bases, with 18 bases between. The CDR3 has 16 residues. The CDR3 loop is CASSTRLVFGTDTQYF. In DNA form, the CDR3 reads TGTGCCAGCAGTACCCGACTGGTTTTTGGGACAGATACGCAGTATTTT.